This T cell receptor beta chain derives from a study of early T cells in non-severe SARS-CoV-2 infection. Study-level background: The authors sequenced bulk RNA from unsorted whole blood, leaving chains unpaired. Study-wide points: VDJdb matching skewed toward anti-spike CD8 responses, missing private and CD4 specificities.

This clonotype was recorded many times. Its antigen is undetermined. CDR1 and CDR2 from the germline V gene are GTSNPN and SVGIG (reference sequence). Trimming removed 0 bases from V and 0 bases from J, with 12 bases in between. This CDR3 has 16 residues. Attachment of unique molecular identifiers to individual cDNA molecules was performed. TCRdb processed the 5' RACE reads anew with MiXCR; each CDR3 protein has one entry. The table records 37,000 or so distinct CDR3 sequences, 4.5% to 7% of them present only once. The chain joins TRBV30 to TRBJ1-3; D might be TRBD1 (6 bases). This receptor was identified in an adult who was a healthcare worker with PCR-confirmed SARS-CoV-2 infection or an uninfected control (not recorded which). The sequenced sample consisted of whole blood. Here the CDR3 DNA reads TGTGCCTGGAGTGTACAGACCAGGGGCTCTGGAAACACCATATATTTT. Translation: CAWSVQTRGSGNTIYF.